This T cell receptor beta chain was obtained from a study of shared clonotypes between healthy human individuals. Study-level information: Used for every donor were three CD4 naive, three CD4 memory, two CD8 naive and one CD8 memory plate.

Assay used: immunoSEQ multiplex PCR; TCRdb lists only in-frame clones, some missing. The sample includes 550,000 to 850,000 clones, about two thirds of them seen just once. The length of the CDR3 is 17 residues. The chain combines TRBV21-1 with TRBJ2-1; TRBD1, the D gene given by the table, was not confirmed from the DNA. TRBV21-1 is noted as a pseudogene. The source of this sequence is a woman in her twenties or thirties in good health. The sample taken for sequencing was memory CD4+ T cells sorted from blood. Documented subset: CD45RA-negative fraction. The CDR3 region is CASSKVGERGQYDEQFF. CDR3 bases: TGTGCCAGCAGCAAAGTGGGTGAACGGGGACAGTACGATGAGCAGTTCTTC.